The 26 T cell receptor beta chains in this list originate from one sample, sequenced in a study of shared clonotypes between healthy human individuals. TCRdb's table, derived via immunoSEQ multiplex PCR, lists solely in-frame clones and lacks some. The sample lists around 2,000,000 clones; just under 95% were seen once. Positively selected for CCR7, the CD45RO-negative cells used as naive CD8 cells excluded terminally differentiated effector memory CD45RA+ cells. Source material: naive CD8+ T cells sorted from blood. The source is a man aged 18 to 29 in good health.

The V gene is TRBV9, the J gene TRBJ2-2; D could derive from TRBD1 or TRBD2 (5 bases each). The germline CDR1 and CDR2 sequences are SGDLS and YYNGEE. This CDR3 has 16 residues. The germline V and J ends were trimmed by 4 bases and 4 bases, with 17 bases remaining between them. This CDR3 reads CASSPREGLATGELFF. In nucleotides, the CDR3 is TGTGCCAGCAGCCCACGCGAGGGGCTGGCCACCGGGGAGCTGTTTTTT.

The chain combines TRBV6-4 with TRBJ2-1; D unclear. Trimming shortened V by 3 bases and J by 0 bases, and 9 bases separated the two germline ends. Germline CDR1 and CDR2: MRHNA and SNTAGT. The CDR3 contains 15 residues. As DNA, the CDR3 is TGTGCCAGCAGTGAGGGCAGGAGCTCCTACAATGAGCAGTTCTTC. Translating it yields CASSEGRSSYNEQFF.

V and J are TRBV11-2 and TRBJ2-7; 7 bases fit TRBD1. This CDR3 contains 15 residues. Germline V gene sequence: CDR1 SGHAT, CDR2 FQNNGV. The J segment lost 0 bases and the V segment lost 5 bases, leaving 7 bases of the junction unmatched. The CDR3 here is CASSPMTGSSYEQYF. The CDR3 nucleotides are TGTGCCAGCAGCCCGATGACAGGGAGCTCCTACGAGCAGTACTTC.

A single count supports this clone. This chain uses TRBV6-6 with TRBJ1-3, with 9 bases fitting TRBD1. Germline V gene data show CDR1 as MNHNY and CDR2 as SVGAGI (reference sequence). After removal of 8 bases from V and 4 bases from J, the junction contained 6 bases not matched to a gene. This CDR3 is 14 amino acids long. CDR3 sequence: CASGGTGIGNTIYF. CDR3 nucleotides: TGTGCCAGCGGAGGGACAGGGATAGGAAACACCATATATTTT.

The chain couples TRBV7-9 to TRBJ2-3, with D perhaps matching TRBD1 or TRBD2 (5 bases each). The CDR3 is 15 amino acids. The germline gives CDR1 SEHNR, CDR2 FQNEAQ (reference sequence). The V and J ends lost 7 bases and 3 bases respectively, with 17 bases between them. In DNA, the CDR3 is TGTGCCAGCACGGAGCCGTTGGGGGAAACAGATACGCAGTATTTT. The encoded protein is CASTEPLGETDTQYF. Drawing the rest from reference TRBV7-9 and TRBJ2-3, the complete variable domain is DTGVSQNPRHKITKRGQNVTFRCDPISEHNRLYWYRQTLGQGPEFLTYFQNEAQLEKSRLLSDRFSAERPKGSFSTLEIQRTEQGDSAMYLCASTEPLGETDTQYFGPGTRLTVL.

The gene calls are TRBV7-6 and TRBJ1-5; TRBD1 matches at 7 bases. The CDR3 contains 18 residues. The germline V gene has CDR1 SGHVS and CDR2 FNYEAQ. With V trimmed by 1 base and J by 5 bases, 14 bases remained unmatched. The CDR3 protein is CASSLEGAGTVIYQPQHF. Written as DNA, the CDR3 is TGTGCCAGCAGCTTAGAGGGGGCAGGGACAGTTATTTATCAGCCCCAGCATTTT.

This clone was detected only once. The identical CDR3 is also encoded by other nucleotide sequences in the sample. The chain recombines TRBV6-5 with TRBJ2-7, with D perhaps matching TRBD2 (5 bases). Looked up from germline, CDR1 is MNHEY and CDR2 is SVGAGI. This CDR3 has 13 residues. V lost 2 bases and J 4 bases, leaving 9 bases between the germline ends. CDR3 in amino acids: CASSYDGEYEQYF. CDR3 DNA: TGTGCCAGCAGTTACGACGGGGAGTACGAGCAGTACTTC.

The chain uses TRBV5-8 and TRBJ2-6; D is undetermined. This CDR3 is built from 13 residues. Trimming shortened V by 4 bases and J by 4 bases, and 6 bases separated the two germline ends. Germline V lookup: CDR1 SGHTS, CDR2 YDEGEE. CDR3 sequence (DNA): TGTGCCAGCAGCCCCGGGGGGGCCAACGTCCTGACTTTC. Encoded protein: CASSPGGANVLTF. Looking up the rest from reference TRBV5-8 and TRBJ2-6 gives the full variable domain: EAGVTQSPTHLIKTRGQQATLRCSPISGHTSVYWYQQALGLGLQFLLWYDEGEERNRGNFPPRFSGRQFPNYSSELNVNALELEDSALYLCASSPGGANVLTFGAGSRLTVL.

The genes are TRBV7-9 and TRBJ2-7, with D possibly TRBD1 on 5 matching bases. The CDR3 contains 14 residues. V lost 5 bases, J lost 4 bases, and 15 bases lay in between. Germline assignment: CDR1 SEHNR and CDR2 FQNEAQ (reference sequence). CDR3 sequence: CASSARTPRYEQYF. CDR3 DNA sequence: TGTGCCAGCAGCGCCAGGACACCCCGGTACGAGCAGTACTTC.

This chain joins TRBV19 and TRBJ2-5; possibly TRBD1 or TRBD2 for D (5 bases each). In germline, CDR1 is LNHDA, CDR2 SQIVND (reference sequence). CDR3 length: 14 residues. Trimming removed 1 base at V and 8 bases at J, with 14 bases between. The CDR3 sequence is CASSIVAGDGTQYF. The CDR3 region has the DNA TGTGCCAGTAGTATAGTTGCCGGGGACGGCACCCAGTACTTC.

The V gene is TRBV6-4, the J gene TRBJ2-7; possibly TRBD2 for D (5 bases). V was trimmed by 5 bases and J by 0 bases, leaving 11 bases between them. Germline V gene lookup returns CDR1 MRHNA and CDR2 SNTAGT. The length of the CDR3 is 14 residues. In nucleotides, the CDR3 is TGTGCCAGCAGTCCGACGGGGAGCTCCTACGAGCAGTACTTC. It translates to CASSPTGSSYEQYF.

The chain is built from TRBV6-6 and TRBJ2-1; D gene ambiguous. In germline, CDR1 is MNHNY, CDR2 SVGAGI (reference sequence). V was trimmed by 5 bases and J by 5 bases, leaving 4 bases between them. This CDR3 has 11 residues. For the CDR3, the DNA is TGTGCCAGCAGTACTAACAATGAGCAGTTCTTC. Its protein is CASSTNNEQFF.

This clone was seen a handful of times. This chain uses TRBV11-2 with TRBJ2-5; no reliable D call. The CDR3 length is 13 residues. The ends were cut back, 0 bases at V and 5 bases at J, with 7 bases in the middle. Germline V gene data show CDR1 as SGHAT and CDR2 as FQNNGV. The CDR3 DNA sequence: TGTGCCAGCAGCTTAGAGGTTCGGGAGACCCAGTACTTC. This codes for CASSLEVRETQYF. The full variable domain, with the rest looked up from reference TRBV11-2 and TRBJ2-5, is EAGVAQSPRYKIIEKRQSVAFWCNPISGHATLYWYQQILGQGPKLLIQFQNNGVVDDSQLPKDRFSAERLKGVDSTLKIQPAKLEDSAVYLCASSLEVRETQYFGPGTRLLVL.

This chain connects TRBV28 to TRBJ1-1, with D possibly TRBD1 on 5 matching bases. The V end lost 7 bases, the J end lost 1 base, and 13 bases lay between the germline ends. CDR3 size: 14 residues. Per germline, CDR1 MDHEN and CDR2 SYDVKM. The CDR3 region has the DNA TGTGCCAGCACCCCCGGGACGGCGAACACTGAAGCTTTCTTT. Translated, it gives CASTPGTANTEAFF.

The V gene is TRBV7-9, the J gene TRBJ2-3; no reliable D call. Between the trimmed V and J ends, which lost 5 bases and 0 bases, there was a span of 18 bases. Per germline, CDR1 SEHNR and CDR2 FQNEAQ (reference sequence). This CDR3 contains 17 residues. Here the CDR3 reads CASSGFATRISTDTQYF. The CDR3 coding sequence is TGTGCCAGCAGCGGCTTTGCGACCCGGATCAGCACAGATACGCAGTATTTT. Based on the CDR3 plus reference TRBV7-9 and TRBJ2-3, the full variable domain is DTGVSQNPRHKITKRGQNVTFRCDPISEHNRLYWYRQTLGQGPEFLTYFQNEAQLEKSRLLSDRFSAERPKGSFSTLEIQRTEQGDSAMYLCASSGFATRISTDTQYFGPGTRLTVL.

The genes are TRBV9 and TRBJ2-1, with D maybe TRBD2 (5 bases). Germline CDR1 reads SGDLS; CDR2 reads YYNGEE. Trimming removed 0 bases from V and 6 bases from J, with 13 bases in between. The CDR3 has 15 residues. CDR3 coding DNA: TGTGCCAGCAGCGTAGCCTCCGGGATCGGCAATGAGCAGTTCTTC. Protein: CASSVASGIGNEQFF.

The genes are TRBV19 and TRBJ1-5; 7 bases align to TRBD1. V dropped 5 bases and J dropped 4; count of bases not matched to a gene: 5. In germline, CDR1 is LNHDA, CDR2 SQIVND (reference sequence). This CDR3 contains 14 residues. The CDR3 spells CASSDRAGNQPQHF. In nucleotides, the CDR3 is TGTGCCAGTAGTGACAGGGCGGGAAATCAGCCCCAGCATTTT.

This clone was counted once. The V and J genes are TRBV5-6 and TRBJ2-5, with D perhaps given as TRBD1 or TRBD2 (6 bases each). Germline V CDR1 and CDR2: SGHDT, YYEEEE. Trimming cost V 1 base and J 5 bases, with 12 bases left between them. The CDR3 consists of 14 residues. The CDR3 region has the DNA TGTGCCAGCAGCTTGACGGGGGCCAGGGAGACCCAGTACTTC. Amino acid sequence: CASSLTGARETQYF.

The rearrangement uses TRBV11-2 and TRBJ2-7, with 11 bases fitting TRBD2. The CDR3 spans 13 residues. V lost 5 bases to trimming and J lost 6 bases; unmatched junction nucleotides: 3. In germline, CDR1 is SGHAT, CDR2 FQNNGV. CDR3 nucleotide sequence: TGTGCCAGCAGCCCGCTAGCGGGAGGCGAGCAGTACTTC. This sequence encodes CASSPLAGGEQYF.

This rearrangement joins TRBV7-9 to TRBJ2-5; the match to TRBD1 covers 7 bases. Germline V gene sequence: CDR1 SEHNR, CDR2 FQNEAQ (reference sequence). The length of the CDR3 is 14 residues. Unmatched junction bases numbered 6, after V lost 2 bases and J lost 6 bases. As DNA, the CDR3 is TGTGCCAGCAGCTTACCCGACAGGGAGCAGACCCAGTACTTC. This codes for CASSLPDREQTQYF. Full variable domain (missing parts from reference TRBV7-9 and TRBJ2-5): DTGVSQNPRHKITKRGQNVTFRCDPISEHNRLYWYRQTLGQGPEFLTYFQNEAQLEKSRLLSDRFSAERPKGSFSTLEIQRTEQGDSAMYLCASSLPDREQTQYFGPGTRLLVL.

This clone is a singleton in its sample. This chain uses TRBV7-9 with TRBJ2-7; 10 bases line up with TRBD2. Germline values: CDR1 SEHNR, CDR2 FQNEAQ (reference sequence). CDR3 length: 16 amino acids. The trim removed 0 bases at V and 1 base at J, leaving 3 bases unmatched. CDR3 protein: CASSLASGGHSYEQYF. DNA of the CDR3: TGTGCCAGCAGCTTAGCTAGCGGGGGGCATTCCTACGAGCAGTACTTC.

The chain recombines TRBV4-3 with TRBJ2-7, with a possible D match to TRBD2 (6 bases). CDR1 is LGHNA and CDR2 is YSLEER in the germline V gene. Trimming stripped 5 bases from V and 6 bases from J, with 14 bases between. The CDR3 sequence is 13 residues long. The CDR3 region is CASSGRLGSEQYF. The DNA for the CDR3 is TGCGCCAGCAGCGGTCGACTAGGGAGCGAGCAGTACTTC.

The V and J genes are TRBV5-1 and TRBJ2-5; D is perhaps TRBD2 (5 bases). Germline lookup yields CDR1 SGHRS and CDR2 YFSETQ. Trimming removed 0 bases from V and 5 bases from J, with 14 bases in between. The length of the CDR3 is 15 residues. CDR3 coding DNA: TGCGCCAGCAGCTTGGGAGCCGGCGGGTTGGAGACCCAGTACTTC. It codes for CASSLGAGGLETQYF.

This CDR3 is CASSSAKGLGTGELFF. In DNA form, the CDR3 reads TGTGCCAGCAGCTCCGCTAAGGGACTGGGCACCGGGGAGCTGTTTTTT. J is TRBJ2-2 and V is TRBV9, with D maybe TRBD2 (6 bases). The germline V gene encodes CDR1 SGDLS and CDR2 YYNGEE. The CDR3 length is 16 residues. V dropped 4 bases and J dropped 4 bases, with 17 bases sitting between them.

The chain uses TRBV29-1 and TRBJ2-1, with D possibly being TRBD2 (5 bases). CDR3 length: 12 amino acids. The germline CDR1 and CDR2 sequences are SQVTM and ANQGSEA. Deletions cut 7 bases from V and 8 bases from J, with 15 bases between. Here the CDR3 reads CSALVLGDEQFF. The CDR3 nucleotides are TGCAGCGCCCTTGTTTTGGGAGATGAGCAGTTCTTC.

This clone appeared a few times. Distinct nucleotide sequences in the sample also encode this CDR3. The V call is TRBV6-5, the J call TRBJ2-7, with D unclear. This CDR3 region has 14 residues. V lost 0 bases and J lost 2, with 8 bases in between. The germline CDR1 and CDR2 sequences are MNHEY and SVGAGI. The CDR3 DNA sequence: TGTGCCAGCAGTTACTCGTCAGGACCCTACGAGCAGTACTTC. Translating it yields CASSYSSGPYEQYF.